This TCR beta chain comes out of a study of blood T cell repertoires in COVID-19. Original handling: Amplification of reference gene primers was used by the study to estimate nucleated cell counts. The assay was immunoSEQ multiplex PCR, and TCRdb's table has in-frame clones only and misses some. The DNA was the basis for D and trimming; V, J and clone size are from that table. The table lists under 250,000 clones, 88% of them singletons. This receptor was taken from a woman aged 40 to 50 who had been exposed to COVID-19. Sequencing used PBMCs or T cells enriched from blood (not recorded which).

CDR3 protein: CASSLSRGGVNQPQHF. In DNA form, the CDR3 reads TGTGCCAGCAGTTTATCGCGCGGGGGTGTCAATCAGCCCCAGCATTTT. The chain has TRBV27 and TRBJ1-5; weak D call: TRBD1 (5 bases). The CDR3 length is 16 residues. The germline gives CDR1 MNHEY, CDR2 SMNVEV (reference sequence). Trimming cost V 0 bases and J 3 bases, with 12 bases left between them.